Given below is one TCR beta chain in context. The protocol was immunoSEQ multiplex PCR, while the TCRdb copy is restricted to in-frame clones and leaves out a portion. In the table there are 450,000 to 650,000 clones, approximately 80% of which are singletons. This specimen belongs to a study of shared T cell receptors in the human thymus. These data were likewise used in another study, on human thymus T cells. This second study notes: The people who donated were healthy Finnish babies having corrective surgery for congenital heart defects. It was from resections taken during corrective heart surgery that the thymus tissue came. Thymic and blood repertoires seemed to show skewed V and J gene use. Related reports documented highly overlapping thymic repertoires among unrelated individuals.

The sequence derives from a boy less than two years old with a congenital heart defect. Input material: thymocytes.

The CDR3, as DNA: TGCAGCGTTATAAAGGGAGGAAAACTGTTTTTT. The encoded protein is CSVIKGGKLFF. The genes are TRBV29-1 and TRBJ1-4, with D uncertain. The ends were cut back, 5 bases at V and 10 bases at J, with 11 bases in the middle. Germline values: CDR1 SQVTM, CDR2 ANQGSEA. The CDR3 extends over 11 amino acids. The whole variable domain, filled in from reference TRBV29-1 and TRBJ1-4, reads SAVISQKPSRDICQRGTSLTIQCQVDSQVTMMFWYRQQPGQSLTLIATANQGSEATYESGFVIDKFPISRPNLTFSTLTVSNMSPEDSSIYLCSVIKGGKLFFGSGTQLSVL.